This TCR beta chain was recorded in a study of tumor and adjacent non-tumor tissue in lung cancer. Regarding the study as a whole: In normal lung, the top 100 clones were significantly more dominant than in tumor.

The library came from three nested PCR rounds adapted from ARM-PCR protocols. TCRdb redid the calling of the multiplex PCR reads with MiXCR, one entry per CDR3 protein. The data hold more than 75,000 distinct CDR3 sequences, with around two thirds observed a single time. Concerning this clonotype: Its antigen is as yet unknown. One end of the junction varies from germline; a read error may be responsible.

RNA was extracted from bulk tissue without any cell sorting. The clonotype originates from a woman in her 70s with non-small cell lung cancer. Sequencing was carried out using lung tumor tissue.

The CDR3 DNA sequence: TGTGGCAGCAGACAACAGGGAGCCGAGACCCAGTACTTC. Amino acids: CGSRQQGAETQYF. The chain is built from TRBV14 and TRBJ2-5; the D gene is possibly TRBD1 (6 bases). The germline V gene encodes CDR1 SGHDN and CDR2 FVKESK. This CDR3 has 13 amino acids.